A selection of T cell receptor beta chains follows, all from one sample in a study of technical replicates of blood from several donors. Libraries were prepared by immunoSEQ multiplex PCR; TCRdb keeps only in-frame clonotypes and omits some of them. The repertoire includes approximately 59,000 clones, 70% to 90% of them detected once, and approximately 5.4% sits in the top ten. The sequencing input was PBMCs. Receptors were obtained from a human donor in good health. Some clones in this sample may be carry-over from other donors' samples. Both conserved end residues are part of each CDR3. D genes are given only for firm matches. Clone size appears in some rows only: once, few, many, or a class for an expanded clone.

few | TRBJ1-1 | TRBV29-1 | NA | TGCAGCGCTAGACCCGGGGGCACTGAAGCTTTCTTT | CSARPGGTEAFF
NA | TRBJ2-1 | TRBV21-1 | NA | TGTGCCAGCAGCATGATTCCGGGACTAGCGGGACGGGCCCACAATGAGCAGTTCTTC | CASSMIPGLAGRAHNEQFF
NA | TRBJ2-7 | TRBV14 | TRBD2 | TGTGCCAGCAGCGACAGGGGGCCTAGACTAGCGGGAGCGACCTACGAGCAGTACTTC | CASSDRGPRLAGATYEQYF
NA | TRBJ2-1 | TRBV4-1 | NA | TGCGCCAGCAGCCGGCAAGGTCTAGCGCTGCTCGGCAATGAGCAGTTCTTC | CASSRQGLALLGNEQFF
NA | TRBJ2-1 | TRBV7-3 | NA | TGTGCCAGCAGCTCCTATTTCGGGACTCCTGAGCAGTTCTTC | CASSSYFGTPEQFF
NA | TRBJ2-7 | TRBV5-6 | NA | TGTGCCAGCAGCGAGGGATATTATCCCCTCTACGAGCAGTACTTC | CASSEGYYPLYEQYF
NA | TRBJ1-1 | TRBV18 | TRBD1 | TGTGCCAGCTCACCGGGACAGGGGCCTATGAACACTGAAGCTTTCTTT | CASSPGQGPMNTEAFF
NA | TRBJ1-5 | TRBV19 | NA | TGTGCCAGTAGTACGCGACACCCCACTAGCAATCAGCCCCAGCATTTT | CASSTRHPTSNQPQHF
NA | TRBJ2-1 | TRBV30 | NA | TGTGCCGGGGGGAGGTTAGCCTACAATGAGCAGTTCTTC | CAGGRLAYNEQFF
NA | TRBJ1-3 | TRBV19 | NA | TGTGGGTCTGAGGAACCCGGAAACACCATATATTTT | CGSEEPGNTIYF
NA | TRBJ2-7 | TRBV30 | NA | TGTGCCTGGAGTGGACGGATGCCAACAGGGAGCCACGAGCAGTACTTC | CAWSGRMPTGSHEQYF
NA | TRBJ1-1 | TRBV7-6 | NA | TGTGCCAGCAGCTTTGGACGGGGGGACACTGAAGCTTTCTTT | CASSFGRGDTEAFF
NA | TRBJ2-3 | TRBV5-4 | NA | TGTGCCAGCTCGGCCGGGGCTAGCGGCACAGATACGCAGTATTTT | CASSAGASGTDTQYF
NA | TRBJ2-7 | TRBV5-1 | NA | TGCGCCAGCAGCTTGACTGATCTCTACGAGCAGTACTTC | CASSLTDLYEQYF
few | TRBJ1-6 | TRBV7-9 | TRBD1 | TGTGCCAGCAGACTACAGGGGGCGGATAATTCACCCCTCCACTTT | CASRLQGADNSPLHF
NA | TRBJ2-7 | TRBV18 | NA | TGTGCCAGCTCACCAGGACTCCTCTACGAGCAGTACTTC | CASSPGLLYEQYF
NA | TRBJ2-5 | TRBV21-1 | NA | TGTGCCAGCAGCAAAGGGCCGATCCGTCAAGAGACCCAGTACTTC | CASSKGPIRQETQYF
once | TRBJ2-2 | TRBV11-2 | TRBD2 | TGTGCCAGCAGCTTACGACTAGCGGCGAACACCGGGGAGCTGTTTTTT | CASSLRLAANTGELFF
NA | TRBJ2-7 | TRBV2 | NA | TGTGCCAGCAGTGAAGCGCTTGGCGGAGAACAATTGGACGAGCAGTACTTC | CASSEALGGEQLDEQYF
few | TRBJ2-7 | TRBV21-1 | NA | TGTGCCAGCAGCATATTACCTATTAGCGGGAGAATCTCCTACGAGCAGTACTTC | CASSILPISGRISYEQYF
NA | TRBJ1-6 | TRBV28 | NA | TGTGCCAGCAGTTCCGCCGGGATCTTGAGTTCACCCCTCCACTTT | CASSSAGILSSPLHF
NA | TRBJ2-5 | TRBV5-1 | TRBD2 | TGCGCCTCAGCAAGAAACGTGGGAGGGGAAGAGACCCAGTACTTC | CASARNVGGEETQYF
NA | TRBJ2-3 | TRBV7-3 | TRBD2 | TGTGCCAGCAGCTTCGGGGGGACCGCAGATACGCAGTATTTT | CASSFGGTADTQYF
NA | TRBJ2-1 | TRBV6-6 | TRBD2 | TGTGCCAGCAGTTCGGGACTAGCGGGAGGGCTGTTCTTC | CASSSGLAGGLFF
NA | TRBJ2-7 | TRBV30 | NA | TGTGCCTGGAGTGGACCGGAGGGACAGAGCTCCTACGAGCAGTACTTC | CAWSGPEGQSSYEQYF
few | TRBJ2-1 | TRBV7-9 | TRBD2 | TGTGCCAGCACCCGACTAGCGCACTACAATGAGCAGTTCTTC | CASTRLAHYNEQFF
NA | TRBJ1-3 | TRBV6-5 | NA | TGTGCCAGCAGTTCTGGACAGCACTCTGGAAACACCATATATTTT | CASSSGQHSGNTIYF
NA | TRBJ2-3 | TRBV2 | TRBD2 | TGTGCCAGCAGCAGAATCCGGACTAGCGGGAGGACTAGCACAGATACGCAGTATTTT | CASSRIRTSGRTSTDTQYF
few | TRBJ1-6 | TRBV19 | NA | TGTGCCAGTAGTATAATGGGAGAGAATAATTCACCCCTCCACTTT | CASSIMGENNSPLHF
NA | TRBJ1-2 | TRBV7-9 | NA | TGTGCCAGCAGCAGAAGAGGGGGGGCGGCGGATGGCTACACCTTC | CASSRRGGAADGYTF
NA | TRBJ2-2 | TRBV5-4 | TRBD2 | TGTGCCAGCAGCACCGGACTAGCGGGAGGGCTCGGGGAGCTGTTTTTT | CASSTGLAGGLGELFF
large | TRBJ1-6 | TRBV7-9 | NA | TGTGCCACCCACGGTCCGACAGCCATTAATTCACCCCTCCACTTT | CATHGPTAINSPLHF
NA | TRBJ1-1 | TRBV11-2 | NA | TGTGCCAGCAGCGAAACAGGGATATTGGGAGCTTTCTTT | CASSETGILGAFF